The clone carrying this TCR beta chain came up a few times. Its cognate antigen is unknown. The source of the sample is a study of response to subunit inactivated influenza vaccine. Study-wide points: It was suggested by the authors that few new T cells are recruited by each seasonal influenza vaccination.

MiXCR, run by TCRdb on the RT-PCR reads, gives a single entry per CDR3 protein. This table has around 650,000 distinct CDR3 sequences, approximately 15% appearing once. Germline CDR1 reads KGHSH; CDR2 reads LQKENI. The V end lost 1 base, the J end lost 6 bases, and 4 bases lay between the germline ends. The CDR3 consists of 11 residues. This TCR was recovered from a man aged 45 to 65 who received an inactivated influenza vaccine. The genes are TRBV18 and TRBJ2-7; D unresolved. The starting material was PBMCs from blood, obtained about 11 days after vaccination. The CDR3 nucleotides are TGTGCCAGCTCACCACGAAGCGAGCAGTACTTC. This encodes CASSPRSEQYF.